These 25 T cell receptor beta chains originate from one sample sequenced in a study of response to subunit inactivated influenza vaccine. TCRdb itself ran the RT-PCR reads through MiXCR, one entry per CDR3 protein. The sample lists around 710,000 distinct CDR3 sequences, about 14% occurring once. The material sequenced was PBMCs from blood, taken 14 to 15 days before vaccination. The source is a man aged 45 to 65 who received an inactivated influenza vaccine.

The chain links TRBV27 to TRBJ2-1; D gene uncertain. CDR1 MNHEY and CDR2 SMNVEV come from the germline V gene (reference sequence). Trimming took 4 bases from V and 5 from J, leaving 9 bases between them. The CDR3 contains 13 residues. The CDR3 sequence: CASSSRANNEQFF. Written as DNA, the CDR3 is TGTGCCAGCAGTTCGCGAGCGAACAATGAGCAGTTCTTC.

This clonotype was seen a handful of times. The V and J genes are TRBV11-2 and TRBJ2-2; no clear D gene. Germline V gene sequence: CDR1 SGHAT, CDR2 FQNNGV. V lost 5 bases, J lost 7 bases, and 8 bases lay in between. The CDR3 totals 12 residues. The CDR3 sequence is CASSPKVGELFF. The DNA for the CDR3 is TGTGCCAGCAGCCCCAAGGTCGGGGAGCTGTTTTTT.

For this clonotype: One end of the junction does not line up with germline, which may come from a read error. The chain has TRBV10-3 and TRBJ2-7; possibly TRBD2 for D (6 bases). The CDR3 covers 14 residues. Germline-derived CDR1 and CDR2 are ENHRY and SYGVKD. CDR3 loop: CAISANSGSYEQYF. CDR3 in DNA: TGTGCTATCAGTGCGAATAGCGGCTCCTACGAGCAGTACTTC.

This chain joins TRBV20-1 and TRBJ2-1; D remains ambiguous. CDR3 size: 16 residues. The V and J ends lost 4 bases and 5 bases respectively, with 21 bases between them. Germline CDR1 is DFQATT and CDR2 is SNEGSKA (reference sequence). DNA for the CDR3: TGCAGTGCTATCCTCGATGTTTCGACTCCTAACAATGAGCAGTTCTTC. Translated: CSAILDVSTPNNEQFF.

This clonotype has a count of ten or more. DNA of the CDR3: TGTGCCAGCAGTCCGGACAGATTCCAAGAGACCCAGTACTTC. This gives the protein CASSPDRFQETQYF. J is TRBJ2-5 and V is TRBV6-1, with D tentatively TRBD1 (6 bases). Trimming took off 5 bases at V and 1 base at J, with 11 bases between the two ends. This CDR3 region has 14 residues. CDR1 is MNHNS, CDR2 SASEGT, per germline.

V usage is TRBV28 and J usage is TRBJ1-6; no reliable D call. The length of the CDR3 is 17 residues. V was cut by 6 bases and J by 4 bases, with 19 bases left in between. Germline lookup yields CDR1 MDHEN and CDR2 SYDVKM. DNA of the CDR3: TGTGCCAGCAGACGATTGGGGTCTGAGCCATATAATTCACCCCTCCACTTT. Amino acids: CASRRLGSEPYNSPLHF.

This chain links TRBV4-3 with TRBJ2-7, with D unclear. The CDR3 runs to 15 residues. Per germline, CDR1 LGHNA and CDR2 YSLEER. The V and J ends lost 2 bases and 2 bases respectively, with 13 bases between them. CDR3 coding DNA: TGCGCCAGCAGCCAATCTTTCGGCGGAACCTACGAGCAGTACTTC. It specifies CASSQSFGGTYEQYF.

In its sample, this clonotype was seen a few times. This chain connects TRBV15 to TRBJ2-5; unclear D gene. Germline values: CDR1 LNHNV, CDR2 YYDKDF (reference sequence). The CDR3 totals 13 residues. Trimming cost V 3 bases and J 4 bases, with 9 bases left between them. The CDR3 DNA reads TGTGCCACCAGCAGGGTTTTTTTAGAGACCCAGTACTTC. Translating it yields CATSRVFLETQYF. Filled out from reference TRBV15 and TRBJ2-5, the complete variable domain reads DAMVIQNPRYQVTQFGKPVTLSCSQTLNHNVMYWYQQKSSQAPKLLFHYYDKDFNNEADTPDNFQSRRPNTSFCFLDIRSPGLGDTAMYLCATSRVFLETQYFGPGTRLLVL.

With regard to this clonotype: This sequence may be a read error, since a much larger clone differs from it by one base. V and J are TRBV29-1 and TRBJ2-3; D gene ambiguous. The germline V gene encodes CDR1 SQVTM and CDR2 ANQGSEA. This CDR3 comprises 13 residues. The CDR3 coding sequence is TGCAGCATTGAAGTAGGTTCCACAGATACGCAGTATTTT. Residues: CSIEVGSTDTQYF.

The chain recombines TRBV7-9 with TRBJ2-1; 8 bases match TRBD2. The CDR3 totals 17 residues. V trimming: 5 bases; J trimming: 5 bases; junction bases outside the gene matches: 14. The V gene's germline CDR1 is SEHNR and CDR2 FQNEAQ (reference sequence). CDR3 region: CASSLPPRLAPHNEQFF. CDR3 DNA sequence: TGTGCCAGCAGCCTACCCCCACGACTAGCGCCCCACAATGAGCAGTTCTTC.

This clonotype was detected only a few times. The rearrangement joins TRBV5-1 to TRBJ2-7; 8 bases agree with TRBD1. Germline CDR1 reads SGHRS; CDR2 reads YFSETQ. J gave up 2 bases and V 4 bases, and 8 bases lay outside the gene matches. The CDR3 contains 15 residues. CDR3 residues: CASSVGTGKTYEQYF. The CDR3 region has the DNA TGCGCCAGCAGCGTGGGGACAGGCAAAACCTACGAGCAGTACTTC.

The chain has TRBV7-2 and TRBJ1-3, with D uncertain. V was shortened by 1 base and J by 0 bases, with 10 bases between the two germline ends. The length of the CDR3 is 16 residues. Germline V lookup: CDR1 SGHTA, CDR2 FQGNSA. The CDR3 here is CASSLVTVNSGNTIYF. In nucleotides, the CDR3 is TGTGCCAGCAGCTTAGTGACGGTGAACTCTGGAAACACCATATATTTT.

This clonotype was observed many times. V usage is TRBV6-1 and J usage is TRBJ1-5; 7 bases map to TRBD1. Germline V gene lookup returns CDR1 MNHNS and CDR2 SASEGT. The CDR3 has 13 amino acids. With 3 bases clipped from V and 5 bases from J, the junction kept 1 base outside the gene matches. Here the CDR3 DNA reads TGTGCCAGCAGTGATGACAGGGATCAGCCCCAGCATTTT. Its translation is CASSDDRDQPQHF.

In this sample, this clonotype turned up a few times. This chain connects TRBV10-2 to TRBJ2-3; TRBD2 aligns across 13 bases. Germline CDR1 WSHSY, CDR2 SAAADI. CDR3 length: 17 amino acids. J gave up 5 bases and V 0 bases, and 5 bases lay outside the gene matches. As DNA, the CDR3 is TGCGCCAGCAGTGAGTCGACTAGCGGGGGGCGAAGAGATACGCAGTATTTT. It yields the protein CASSESTSGGRRDTQYF.

This clonotype turned up a few times. This chain uses TRBV6-2 or TRBV6-3 with TRBJ2-2, with no clear D. Trimming left V 5 bases short and J 7 bases short, with 11 bases between. CDR3 length: 13 amino acids. Germline lookup yields CDR1 MNHEY and CDR2 SVGEGT. CDR3 sequence (DNA): TGTGCCAGCAGTGATTTTCGTGTCGGGGAGCTGTTTTTT. The encoded protein is CASSDFRVGELFF.

This clonotype was seen a few times. V is TRBV6-1 and J is TRBJ1-2; 9 bases fit TRBD1. Germline loops: CDR1 MNHNS, CDR2 SASEGT. Trimming removed 6 bases from V and 5 bases from J; junction bases left unmatched: 7. There are 14 residues in the CDR3. The DNA of the CDR3 is TGTGCCAGCAGCACCCTGGACAGGGGATATGGCTACACCTTC. Translation gives CASSTLDRGYGYTF.

This chain links TRBV20-1 with TRBJ2-1; 10 nucleotides line up with TRBD2. The CDR3 runs to 17 residues. The trim removed 3 bases at V and 10 bases at J, leaving 18 bases unmatched. From germline, CDR1 is DFQATT and CDR2 SNEGSKA (reference sequence). The CDR3 loop reads CSARSLAGVPINDEQFF. CDR3 sequence (DNA): TGCAGTGCTAGGTCGCTAGCGGGAGTCCCCATTAACGACGAGCAGTTCTTC.

This chain joins TRBV5-1 and TRBJ2-4; D could derive from TRBD1 or TRBD2 (5 bases each). Germline CDR1 is SGHRS and CDR2 is YFSETQ. This CDR3 has 18 residues. V lost 0 bases, J lost 5 bases, and 21 bases lay in between. The CDR3 DNA reads as TGCGCCAGCAGCTTGGGGCCCTTTATCACCCCGGGGCAAAACATTCAGTACTTC. Residues: CASSLGPFITPGQNIQYF.

On this clonotype: Germline is not matched at one junction end, which may reflect a read error. The genes are TRBV4-2 and TRBJ2-3; 10 bases are shared with TRBD2. Germline CDR1 and CDR2: LGHNA and YNFKEQ. This CDR3 comprises 18 residues. The CDR3 loop is CASSQETAGGPRTDTQYF. CDR3 sequence (DNA): TGTGCCAGCAGTCAAGAGACAGCGGGGGGGCCGCGCACAGATACGCAGTATTTT.

V usage is TRBV2 and J usage is TRBJ2-1; 13 bases are shared with TRBD2. CDR3 size: 14 residues. The J segment lost 6 bases and the V segment lost 9 bases, leaving 5 bases of the junction unmatched. Germline CDR1 and CDR2: SNHLY and FYNNEI. CDR3 protein: CASSTSGRANEQFF. The CDR3 bases are TGTGCCAGTTCCACTAGCGGGAGGGCCAATGAGCAGTTCTTC.

At least ten counts were recorded for this clonotype. J is TRBJ1-2 and V is TRBV6-5; D gene unclear. V was pared by 6 bases and J by 1 base, with 6 bases between. The V gene's germline CDR1 is MNHEY and CDR2 SVGAGI. The CDR3 sequence is 12 residues long. As DNA, the CDR3 is TGTGCCAGCAGACGCCTTAACTATGGCTACACCTTC. Its protein product is CASRRLNYGYTF.

J is TRBJ2-1 and V is TRBV4-3; 9 nucleotides agree with TRBD2. V lost 4 bases to trimming and J lost 6 bases; unmatched junction nucleotides: 7. CDR1 and CDR2 (germline): LGHNA, YSLEER. The CDR3 runs 15 residues. CDR3 bases: TGCGCCAGCAGCCCGCGGGCGGGGGGGCTCAATGAGCAGTTCTTC. Translating gives CASSPRAGGLNEQFF.

The V call is TRBV18, the J call TRBJ2-1; 8 bases are a match to TRBD2. V trimming: 3 bases; J trimming: 14 bases; junction bases outside the gene matches: 6. This CDR3 contains 12 residues. Per germline, CDR1 KGHSH and CDR2 LQKENI. The CDR3 nucleotides are TGTGCCAGCTCACCTTCCGGGACTAGAGAGTTCTTC. Translating it yields CASSPSGTREFF. Complete variable domain (other parts from reference TRBV18 and TRBJ2-1): NAGVMQNPRHLVRRRGQEARLRCSPMKGHSHVYWYRQLPEEGLKFMVYLQKENIIDESGMPKERFSAEFPKEGPSILRIQQVVRGDSAAYFCASSPSGTREFFGPGTRLTVL.

This clonotype has more than one count but fewer than ten. V is TRBV29-1 and J is TRBJ2-1; the match to TRBD2 covers 7 bases. CDR3 size: 13 residues. V shed 3 bases and J 6 bases; nucleotides not matched to a gene: 5. Looked up from germline, CDR1 is SQVTM and CDR2 is ANQGSEA. CDR3 in amino acids: CSVDAGVGNEQFF. The CDR3 coding sequence is TGCAGCGTTGACGCGGGAGTTGGCAATGAGCAGTTCTTC.

V is TRBV29-1 and J is TRBJ2-3, with a weak D call TRBD2 (6 bases). The CDR3 consists of 16 residues. Deletions cut 0 bases from V and 1 base from J, with 14 bases between. The germline gives CDR1 SQVTM, CDR2 ANQGSEA. This CDR3 is CSVEDGGISGTDTQYF. The CDR3 DNA reads TGCAGCGTTGAAGATGGCGGGATATCTGGCACAGATACGCAGTATTTT.